Here is one T cell receptor (beta chain) with its context. Its antigen is undetermined. Memory CD4+ cells were defined as CD4+CD45RO+CD25-. Trimming left V 6 bases short and J 1 base short, with 15 bases between. Germline loops: CDR1 DFQATT, CDR2 SNEGSKA (reference sequence). This CDR3 spans 14 amino acids. Whole-study results and caveats: Larger-cohort validation covered only one TCR beta V-J rearrangement.

Via MiXCR, TCRdb re-called the 5' RACE reads, giving one row per CDR3 protein. The sample lists tens of thousands of distinct CDR3 sequences, 25% to 30% occurring once. The TCR comes from a female donor with breast cancer. The sample consisted of tumor-infiltrating memory CD4+ T cells sorted from the breast tumor. The subset: memory CD4+ T cells, CD4+CD45RO+CD25-. The chain joins TRBV20-1 to TRBJ2-5; D is possibly TRBD1 or TRBD2 (5 bases each). CDR3 nucleotides: TGCAGTGCGAGGCCCGGGACGGCCCAAGAGACCCAGTACTTC. It encodes CSARPGTAQETQYF.